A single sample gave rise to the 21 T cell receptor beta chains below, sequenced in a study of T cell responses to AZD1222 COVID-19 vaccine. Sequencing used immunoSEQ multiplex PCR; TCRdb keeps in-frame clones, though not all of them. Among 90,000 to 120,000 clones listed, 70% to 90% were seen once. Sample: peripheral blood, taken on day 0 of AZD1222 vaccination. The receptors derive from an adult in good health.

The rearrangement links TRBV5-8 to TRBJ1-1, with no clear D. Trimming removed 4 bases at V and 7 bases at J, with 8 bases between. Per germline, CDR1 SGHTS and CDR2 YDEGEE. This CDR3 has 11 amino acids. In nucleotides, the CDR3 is TGTGCCAGCAGCGCTAGGGTTGAAGCTTTCTTT. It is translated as CASSARVEAFF.

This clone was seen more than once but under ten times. In DNA, the CDR3 is TGTGCCAGTGAACTAGCGGGAAGCACAGATACGCAGTATTTT. It translates to CASELAGSTDTQYF. The V and J genes are TRBV6-5 and TRBJ2-3; 10 bases align to TRBD2. Trimming removed 9 bases from V and 0 bases from J; junction bases left unmatched: 3. Germline V gives CDR1 MNHEY, CDR2 SVGAGI. The CDR3 is made up of 14 amino acids.

The CDR3 is CASRPGKYNEQFF. The CDR3 DNA is TGTGCCAGCAGGCCAGGAAAATACAATGAGCAGTTCTTC. V gene TRBV2 combines with J gene TRBJ2-1; D remains unclear. The germline V gene encodes CDR1 SNHLY and CDR2 FYNNEI. Trimming took 6 bases from V and 4 from J, leaving 10 bases between them. The CDR3 length is 13 residues.

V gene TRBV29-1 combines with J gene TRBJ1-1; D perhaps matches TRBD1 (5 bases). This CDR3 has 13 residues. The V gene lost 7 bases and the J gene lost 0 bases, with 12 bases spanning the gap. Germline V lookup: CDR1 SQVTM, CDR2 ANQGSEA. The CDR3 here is CSANRQLNTEAFF. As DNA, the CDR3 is TGCAGCGCCAACCGACAGTTGAACACTGAAGCTTTCTTT. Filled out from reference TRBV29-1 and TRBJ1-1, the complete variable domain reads SAVISQKPSRDICQRGTSLTIQCQVDSQVTMMFWYRQQPGQSLTLIATANQGSEATYESGFVIDKFPISRPNLTFSTLTVSNMSPEDSSIYLCSANRQLNTEAFFGQGTRLTVV.

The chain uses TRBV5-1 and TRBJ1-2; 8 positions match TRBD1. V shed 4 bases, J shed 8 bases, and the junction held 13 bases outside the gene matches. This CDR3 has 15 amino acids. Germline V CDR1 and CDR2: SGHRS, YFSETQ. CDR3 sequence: CASSPNYDRGDGYTF. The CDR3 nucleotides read TGCGCCAGCAGCCCCAACTATGACAGGGGAGACGGCTACACCTTC.

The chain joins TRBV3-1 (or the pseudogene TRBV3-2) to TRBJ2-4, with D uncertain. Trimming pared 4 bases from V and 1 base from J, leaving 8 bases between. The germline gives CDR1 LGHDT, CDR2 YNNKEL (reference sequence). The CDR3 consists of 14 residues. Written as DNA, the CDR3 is TGTGCCAGCAGCCGAAACGGGGCCAAAAACATTCAGTACTTC. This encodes CASSRNGAKNIQYF.

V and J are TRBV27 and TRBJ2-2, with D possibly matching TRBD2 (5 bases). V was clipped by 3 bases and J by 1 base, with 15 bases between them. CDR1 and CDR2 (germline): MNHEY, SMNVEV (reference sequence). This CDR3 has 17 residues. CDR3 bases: TGTGCCAGCAGTTTTGAATCGGCGGGCAAGAACACCGGGGAGCTGTTTTTT. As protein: CASSFESAGKNTGELFF.

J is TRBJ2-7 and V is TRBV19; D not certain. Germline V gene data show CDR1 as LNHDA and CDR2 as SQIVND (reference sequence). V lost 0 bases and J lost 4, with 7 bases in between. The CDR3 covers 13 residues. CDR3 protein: CASSIDRSYEQYF. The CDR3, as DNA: TGTGCCAGTAGTATAGATCGGTCTTACGAGCAGTACTTC.

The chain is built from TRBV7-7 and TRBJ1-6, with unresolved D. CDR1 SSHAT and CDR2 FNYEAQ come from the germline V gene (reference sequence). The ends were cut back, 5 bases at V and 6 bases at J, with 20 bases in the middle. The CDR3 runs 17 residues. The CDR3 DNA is TGTGCCAGCAGCAACTACCTCGATAGTGGGGTTAATTCACCCCTCCACTTT. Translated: CASSNYLDSGVNSPLHF.

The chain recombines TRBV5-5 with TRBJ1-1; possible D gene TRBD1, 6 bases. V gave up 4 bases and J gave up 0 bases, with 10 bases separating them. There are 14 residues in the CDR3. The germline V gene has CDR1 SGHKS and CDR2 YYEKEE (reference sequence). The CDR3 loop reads CASSQTGMNTEAFF. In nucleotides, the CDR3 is TGTGCCAGCAGCCAGACAGGTATGAACACTGAAGCTTTCTTT.

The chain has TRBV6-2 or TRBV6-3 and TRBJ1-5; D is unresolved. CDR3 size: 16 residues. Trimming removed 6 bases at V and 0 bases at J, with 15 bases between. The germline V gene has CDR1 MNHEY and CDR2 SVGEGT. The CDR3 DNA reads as TGTGCCAGCAGCCCCAAGACTCCGCTTAGCAATCAGCCCCAGCATTTT. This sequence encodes CASSPKTPLSNQPQHF.

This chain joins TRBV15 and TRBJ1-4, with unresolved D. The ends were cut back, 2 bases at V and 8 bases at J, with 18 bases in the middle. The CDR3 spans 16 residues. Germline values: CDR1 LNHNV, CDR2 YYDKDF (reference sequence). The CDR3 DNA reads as TGTGCCACCAGCAGACACTCCCCAAGGGTCGGAGAAAAACTGTTTTTT. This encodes CATSRHSPRVGEKLFF.

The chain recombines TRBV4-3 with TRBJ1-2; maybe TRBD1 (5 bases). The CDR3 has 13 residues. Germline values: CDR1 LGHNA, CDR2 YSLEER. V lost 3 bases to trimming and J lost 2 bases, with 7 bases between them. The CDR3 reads CASSQRQNYGYTF. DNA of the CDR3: TGCGCCAGCAGCCAGAGACAGAACTATGGCTACACCTTC.

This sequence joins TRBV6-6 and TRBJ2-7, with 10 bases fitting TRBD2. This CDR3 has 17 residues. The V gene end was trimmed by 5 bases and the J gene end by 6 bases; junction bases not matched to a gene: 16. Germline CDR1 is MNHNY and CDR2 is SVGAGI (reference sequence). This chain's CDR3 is CASSPSWGSGRALEQYF. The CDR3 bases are TGTGCCAGCAGTCCCTCGTGGGGGAGCGGGAGGGCCCTCGAGCAGTACTTC.

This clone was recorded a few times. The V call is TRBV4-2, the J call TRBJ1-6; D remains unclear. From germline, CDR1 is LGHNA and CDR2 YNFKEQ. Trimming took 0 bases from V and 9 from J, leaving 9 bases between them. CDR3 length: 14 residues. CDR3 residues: CASSQEALFSPLHF. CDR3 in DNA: TGTGCCAGCAGCCAAGAAGCCCTCTTTTCACCCCTCCACTTT.

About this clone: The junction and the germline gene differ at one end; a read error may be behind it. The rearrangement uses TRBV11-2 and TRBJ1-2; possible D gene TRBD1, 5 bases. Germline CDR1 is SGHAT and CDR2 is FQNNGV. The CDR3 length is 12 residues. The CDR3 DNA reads TGTGCCAGCAGCATAGACAGTACCGGCTACACCTTC. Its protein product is CASSIDSTGYTF.

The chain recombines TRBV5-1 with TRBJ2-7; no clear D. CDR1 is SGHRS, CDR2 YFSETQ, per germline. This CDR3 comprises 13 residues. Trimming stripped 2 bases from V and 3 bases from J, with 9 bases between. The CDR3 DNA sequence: TGCGCCAGCAGCTTACGGACGGACTACGAGCAGTACTTC. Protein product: CASSLRTDYEQYF.

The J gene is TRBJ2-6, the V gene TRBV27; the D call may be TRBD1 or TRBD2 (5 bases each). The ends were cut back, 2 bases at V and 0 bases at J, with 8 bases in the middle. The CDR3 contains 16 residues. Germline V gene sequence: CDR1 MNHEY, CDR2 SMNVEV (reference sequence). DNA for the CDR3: TGTGCCAGCAGTTTAGGGGACCTCTCTGGGGCCAACGTCCTGACTTTC. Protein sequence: CASSLGDLSGANVLTF.

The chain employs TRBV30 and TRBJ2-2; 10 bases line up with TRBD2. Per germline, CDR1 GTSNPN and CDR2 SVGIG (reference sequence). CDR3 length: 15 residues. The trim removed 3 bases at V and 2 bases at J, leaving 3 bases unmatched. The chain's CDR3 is CAWRGLATNTGELFF. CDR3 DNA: TGTGCCTGGAGGGGACTAGCGACAAACACCGGGGAGCTGTTTTTT.

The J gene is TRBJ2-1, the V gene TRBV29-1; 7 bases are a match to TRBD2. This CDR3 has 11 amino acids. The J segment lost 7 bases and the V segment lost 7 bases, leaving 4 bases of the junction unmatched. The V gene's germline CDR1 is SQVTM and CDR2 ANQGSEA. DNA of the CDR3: TGCAGCGGGACTAGGGGTAATGAGCAGTTCTTC. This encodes CSGTRGNEQFF.

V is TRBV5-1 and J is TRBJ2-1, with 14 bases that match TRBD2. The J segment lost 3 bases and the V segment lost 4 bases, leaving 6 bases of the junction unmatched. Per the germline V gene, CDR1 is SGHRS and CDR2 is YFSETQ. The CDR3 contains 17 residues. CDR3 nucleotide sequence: TGCGCCAGCAGCCTCGGGACTAGCGGGAGTTTCTACAATGAGCAGTTCTTC. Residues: CASSLGTSGSFYNEQFF.